This T cell receptor (beta chain) was recovered during a study of regulatory T cells in long-lasting Graves disease. To make TCR beta libraries, researchers used iRepertoire HTBI primers and Arm-PCR of CDR3 regions. A single record per CDR3 protein comes from TCRdb applying MiXCR to the multiplex PCR reads. The sample yields 520,000 or so distinct CDR3 sequences, more than 10% seen once. As to time point: newly diagnosed GD, antithyroid drugs for less than 3 months. The TCR library was made from RNA extracted from PBMCs. Patient provenance is recorded as an endocrinology department in Xi'an, China. This clonotype was detected ten times or more. This sample also appeared in a second study, on T cells in Graves' hyperthyroidism and ophthalmopathy. Per that study: The HTBI primer set was used in a first-round RT-PCR of the TCR CDR3.

The clonotype comes from a woman aged 25-40 years with Graves disease. This material consisted of peripheral blood mononuclear cells (PBMCs), taken at new diagnosis, from a patient treated with antithyroid drugs.

This chain's CDR3 is CASSRTGIHYGYTF. The DNA for the CDR3 is TGTGCCAGCAGCAGGACAGGGATCCACTATGGCTACACCTTC. The chain couples TRBV7-2 to TRBJ1-2, with 8 bases fitting TRBD1. The CDR3 spans 14 residues. V lost 5 bases, J lost 3 bases, and 5 bases stayed unmatched. Per the germline V gene, CDR1 is SGHTA and CDR2 is FQGNSA.